This TCR beta chain was obtained from a study of cytomegalovirus exposure and HLA in healthy donors. Primers included in the PCR were 60 Vbeta and 13 Jbeta primers. The assay was immunoSEQ multiplex PCR, and TCRdb's table has in-frame clones only and misses some. The repertoire holds about 200,000 clones, more than 9.5% seen once, with 7.8% in the top ten. On this clone itself: The antigen remains undetermined.

Germline lookup yields CDR1 SGHNT and CDR2 YYREEE (reference sequence). The CDR3 length is 15 residues. The J segment lost 1 base and the V segment lost 4 bases, leaving 5 bases of the junction unmatched. Findings and limits, study-wide: The authors reported that TCR beta sequences could predict HLA-A and HLA-B alleles. These predictions were accurate for most subjects in the first cohort. Among donors in an Asian-associated ancestry cluster, a later analysis reportedly found fewer N-insertions than the approximately 700-donor mean.

The sequenced sample was PBMCs. This chain joins TRBV5-4 and TRBJ2-3; 8 nucleotides align to TRBD1. This TCR came from a man between 50 and 59 years old in good health and CMV-seropositive. In DNA form, the CDR3 reads TGTGCCAGCAGCCCCGGGACAGGCCGCACAGATACGCAGTATTTT. The encoded protein is CASSPGTGRTDTQYF.